This is a list of T cell receptor beta chains from one sample in a study of T cells in narcolepsy. The repertoire was sequenced with immunoSEQ multiplex PCR; TCRdb's copy has only in-frame clones and lacks some. The repertoire holds tens of thousands of clones, 75% to 85% seen once, with 6.5% to 7% in the top ten. The sequenced material came from memory (CD45RA-) CD4+ T cells from blood. Receptors were obtained from a human donor in good health. Both conserved end residues are part of each CDR3. A D gene is named only where the DNA matches it firmly. Not every row has a clone size; where given, it reads once, few, many or a size class.

size: once; V: TRBV7-3; length: 16; J: TRBJ2-1; D: TRBD1; DNA: TGTGCCAGCAGCTCTCAAGGGACAGGAGGATGGAATGAGCAGTTCTTC; CDR3: CASSSQGTGGWNEQFF
size: -; V: TRBV7-2; length: 12; J: TRBJ1-6; D: -; DNA: TGTGCCAGCAGCATACAATACTCACCCCTCCACTTT; CDR3: CASSIQYSPLHF
size: -; V: TRBV10-3; length: 16; J: TRBJ1-5; D: TRBD1; DNA: TGTGCCATCAGTGAGGGACAGGGGGCGCGCACTCAGCCCCAGCATTTT; CDR3: CAISEGQGARTQPQHF
size: -; V: TRBV28; length: 14; J: TRBJ2-1; D: TRBD2; DNA: TGTGCCAGCAGTGGCGGACTAGCGGCCAATGAGCAGTTCTTC; CDR3: CASSGGLAANEQFF
size: -; V: TRBV7-8; length: 14; J: TRBJ1-1; D: TRBD1; DNA: TGTGCCAGCAGCTTGGACAGGAAGAACACTGAAGCTTTCTTT; CDR3: CASSLDRKNTEAFF
size: -; V: TRBV19; length: 13; J: TRBJ1-2; D: -; DNA: TGTGCCAGTAGTATAGGCGGGACTGGCGGCTACACCTTC; CDR3: CASSIGGTGGYTF
size: -; V: TRBV6-5; length: 14; J: TRBJ2-7; D: -; DNA: TGTGCCAGCAGTGATAGAAGCCCCCCTTACGAGCAGTACTTC; CDR3: CASSDRSPPYEQYF
size: few; V: TRBV9; length: 16; J: TRBJ2-3; D: TRBD1; DNA: TGTGCCAGCAGCGTAGGGGGTGACAGGGCCACCGATACGCAGTATTTT; CDR3: CASSVGGDRATDTQYF
size: few; V: TRBV6-6; length: 16; J: TRBJ2-7; D: TRBD1; DNA: TGTGCCAGCAGCTCACCGCCGGGACAGGGTACCTACGAGCAGTACTTC; CDR3: CASSSPPGQGTYEQYF
size: -; V: TRBV15; length: 17; J: TRBJ1-3; D: -; DNA: TGTGCCACCAGCAGAGATCAGCTCGGGGCAGCTGGAAACACCATATATTTT; CDR3: CATSRDQLGAAGNTIYF
size: once; V: TRBV14; length: 14; J: TRBJ2-4; D: -; DNA: TGTGCCAGCAGCCAAGGGGGCCAGGGATTGATTCAGTACTTC; CDR3: CASSQGGQGLIQYF
size: -; V: TRBV21-1; length: 15; J: TRBJ2-4; D: -; DNA: TGTGCCAGCAGCAAAGACAGGGGAGCCAAAAACATTCAGTACTTC; CDR3: CASSKDRGAKNIQYF
size: few; V: TRBV9; length: 15; J: TRBJ2-5; D: -; DNA: TGTGCCAGCAGCGTAGCTGGGGATAATTTGGAGACCCAGTACTTC; CDR3: CASSVAGDNLETQYF
size: -; V: TRBV7-2; length: 15; J: TRBJ1-1; D: TRBD1; DNA: TGTGCCAGCAGCTGGGAGGGACAGGTGAACACTGAAGCTTTCTTT; CDR3: CASSWEGQVNTEAFF
size: -; V: TRBV6-6; length: 15; J: TRBJ1-5; D: -; DNA: TGTGCCAGCAGCCCCGGGGGTTCTAGCAATCAGCCCCAGCATTTT; CDR3: CASSPGGSSNQPQHF
size: -; V: TRBV5-4; length: 16; J: TRBJ2-6; D: -; DNA: TGTGCCAGCAGCCCCAGGGCTGGCTCTGGGGCCAACGTCCTGACTTTC; CDR3: CASSPRAGSGANVLTF
size: -; V: TRBV7-2; length: 17; J: TRBJ1-5; D: TRBD1; DNA: TGTGCCAGCAGCTTAGTAGCCGGGACAGGATACTATCAGCCCCAGCATTTT; CDR3: CASSLVAGTGYYQPQHF
size: -; V: TRBV7-8; length: 12; J: TRBJ2-7; D: -; DNA: TGTGCCAGCAGCCTCCACCTTGGGGCGGAGTACTTC; CDR3: CASSLHLGAEYF
size: -; V: TRBV10-3; length: 14; J: TRBJ2-3; D: -; DNA: TGTGCCAACAGCCAGGGCTGGGGCACAGATACGCAGTATTTT; CDR3: CANSQGWGTDTQYF
size: few; V: TRBV7-2; length: 14; J: TRBJ1-1; D: -; DNA: TGTGCCAGCAGCTTAGAGCCCCTTAACACTGAAGCTTTCTTT; CDR3: CASSLEPLNTEAFF
size: -; V: TRBV4-3; length: 13; J: TRBJ2-7; D: -; DNA: TGCGCCAGCAGCCAAGATTGGGGCGCCGGGCAGTACTTC; CDR3: CASSQDWGAGQYF
size: -; V: TRBV19; length: 17; J: TRBJ1-2; D: -; DNA: TGTGCCAGTAGTAATGCCCCGAGGCTATCGCTTCTCCATGGCTACACCTTC; CDR3: CASSNAPRLSLLHGYTF
size: -; V: TRBV7-3; length: 17; J: TRBJ2-3; D: -; DNA: TGTGCCAGCAGCTTAAGCCCGAGGGCCGCCTACACAGATACGCAGTATTTT; CDR3: CASSLSPRAAYTDTQYF
size: -; V: TRBV7-9; length: 15; J: TRBJ2-1; D: TRBD2; DNA: TGTGCCAGCACCAGACTAGCGGGAGTGGCCAATGAGCAGTTCTTC; CDR3: CASTRLAGVANEQFF
size: -; V: TRBV27; length: 15; J: TRBJ1-4; D: -; DNA: TGTGCCAGCAGTCCCCGCTGGGGGCGTTTTGAAAAACTGTTTTTT; CDR3: CASSPRWGRFEKLFF
size: -; V: TRBV28; length: 15; J: TRBJ1-3; D: -; DNA: TGTGCCAGCAAAGACGGCGGAATTACGGGAAACACCATATATTTT; CDR3: CASKDGGITGNTIYF
size: -; V: TRBV19; length: 15; J: TRBJ1-5; D: TRBD1; DNA: TGTGCCACCGGGCAGGGGCAGGGGGGTTGGCAGCCCCAGCATTTT; CDR3: CATGQGQGGWQPQHF
size: -; V: TRBV14; length: 20; J: TRBJ2-7; D: -; DNA: TGTGCCAGCAGCCAAGATCCAAGCGGAGCACCCATATTTGGGGCCTACGAGCAGTACTTC; CDR3: CASSQDPSGAPIFGAYEQYF
size: once; V: TRBV28; length: 16; J: TRBJ1-5; D: -; DNA: TGTGCCAGCAGCTTCTCGACCCGAGGGAGCAATCAGCCCCAGCATTTT; CDR3: CASSFSTRGSNQPQHF
size: -; V: TRBV13; length: 14; J: TRBJ2-3; D: -; DNA: TGTGCCAGCAAGTATAGGGGGTTGGGAGATACGCAGTATTTT; CDR3: CASKYRGLGDTQYF
size: -; V: TRBV6-1; length: 15; J: TRBJ2-5; D: TRBD2; DNA: TGTGCCAGCAGTCCCAGCGGGAGGGCCGGCGAGACCCAGTACTTC; CDR3: CASSPSGRAGETQYF
size: -; V: TRBV12-2; length: 14; J: TRBJ2-7; D: -; DNA: TGTGCAAGTCGCTTGCAGGGCACAATCTACGAGCAGTACTTC; CDR3: CASRLQGTIYEQYF
size: -; V: TRBV11-2; length: 12; J: TRBJ2-1; D: TRBD1; DNA: TGTGCCAGCAGCACATCGACAGGGACGCCGCTCTTC; CDR3: CASSTSTGTPLF
size: -; V: TRBV6-1; length: 11; J: TRBJ2-7; D: -; DNA: TGTGCCAGCTCGTCAGTTCACGAGCAGTACTTC; CDR3: CASSSVHEQYF
size: few; V: TRBV27; length: 18; J: TRBJ2-2; D: TRBD2; DNA: TGTGCCAGCAGTTTATTTCTCGGGAGGGCAATTGGGGACGGGGAGCTGTTTTTT; CDR3: CASSLFLGRAIGDGELFF
size: -; V: TRBV27; length: 17; J: TRBJ1-1; D: -; DNA: TGTGCCGGCAGTTTGGAGACAGATAATACTCCCGACACTGAAGCTTTCTTT; CDR3: CAGSLETDNTPDTEAFF
size: -; V: TRBV5-1; length: 15; J: TRBJ2-7; D: -; DNA: TGCGCCAGCAGCACGGGACACCAGAGAGCCTACGAGCAGTACTTC; CDR3: CASSTGHQRAYEQYF
size: -; V: TRBV6-5; length: 13; J: TRBJ1-1; D: -; DNA: TGTGCCAGCATTGCCAGCTTTTTGACTGAAGCTTTCTTT; CDR3: CASIASFLTEAFF
size: -; V: TRBV28; length: 15; J: TRBJ2-5; D: TRBD2; DNA: TGTGCCAGCAGGGACCATGGGGGGGGACAAGAGACCCAGTACTTC; CDR3: CASRDHGGGQETQYF
size: once; V: TRBV28; length: 16; J: TRBJ2-4; D: TRBD2; DNA: TGTGCCAGCAGTTTGGGACTAGCGGGCCTTGGAAACATTCAGTACTTC; CDR3: CASSLGLAGLGNIQYF